The sequence of this T cell receptor beta chain was determined in a study of monozygotic twins with inflammatory bowel disease. CDR3 length: 16 residues. Germline CDR1 and CDR2: MRHNA and SNTAGT. TCRdb derives one entry per CDR3 protein from the 5' RACE reads, leaving out DNA. Its table lists approximately 160,000 distinct CDR3 sequences. J is TRBJ2-1 and V is TRBV6-4. The sequenced material came from blood. The receptor was derived from a human donor with ulcerative colitis or Crohn's disease, or a healthy co-twin of an affected twin (not recorded which). The CDR3: CASSEFGGSSYNEQFF.